Reported below is one TCR beta chain. In this sample, this clone turned up a few times. Its antigen has not been determined. Per-base quality was not reported, and no clone a single base away is much larger than it. A single peripheral blood draw of about 116 mL on average was collected from each donor into heparinised tubes. A BD FACSAria II and a panel including CD45RO, CCR7, CD25, CD127, CD95 and CD27 were used to sort naive, central memory, regulatory and stem cell-like memory CD4+ T cells. All sorted populations exceeded 95% purity. Right away, PBMCs were isolated by Lymphoprep density gradient centrifugation and were stained directly, with no culture step. So that batch effects would be minimized, each experiment stained and sorted samples in pairs, pairing one healthy donor with one patient. These data come from a study of beta chain features in type 1 diabetes (dated by TCRdb to 2017 to 2018). About the full investigation: Mean age, gender distribution, total cell number and subset yield did not differ between patients and healthy donors. Across all samples, almost 110 million sorted cells were examined, and cell number per subset correlated strongly with RNA yield. In the study, TCRB repertoires of sorted circulating CD4+ T cell subsets from recently diagnosed type 1 diabetes patients were compared with those of matched healthy donors. Regulatory and stem cell-like memory subsets were isolated from only 8 patients and about 8 healthy donors, whereas naive and central memory subsets came from all 30 or so donors.

All of the isolated RNA was reverse transcribed with the High Capacity cDNA Reverse Transcription Kit, so expressed TCRB transcripts were sequenced. Deep immunoSEQ sequencing was applied to naive, central memory and regulatory T cell samples, giving an average of approximately 3.8 million total reads per sample. Sorted cells were lysed in RLT buffer and RNA was extracted with DNase-treated RNeasy Micro or Mini kits, depending on cell number. To prevent cross-contamination, each cell subset was processed individually, whereas patient and healthy donor samples were processed jointly. The immunoSEQ multiplex PCR was used to amplify TCRB sequences from cDNA, yielding 87-bp fragments that span the CDR3 region. Amplicons were sequenced on the Illumina HiSeq platform. Regarding the original processing steps: Synthetic template baselines were used to correct PCR bias computationally, reads within Hamming distance 2 were collapsed together, and singletons that could not be merged were discarded. Reads were aligned against IMGT to assign V, D and J genes, CDR3 length and insertions or deletions at six rearrangement sites. Within each subset, clonotype counts were normalized to sorted cell number, and only after that were true diversity and Gini coefficients computed with the tcR R package. The overlap coefficient, calculated on TCRB nucleotide sequences, was used to quantify repertoire sharing. As a proxy for the pre-selection repertoire, out-of-frame TCRB sequences from naive cells were analyzed. TCRdb limited this immuneACCESS table to in-frame rearrangements with V and J called. A share of clones is missing; checked studies link under half to unresolved V genes, and the rest is unexplained. D and trimming were read from the DNA, whereas the V and J calls and clone size are those reported in that table. The sample data list 600,000 to 700,000 clones, and around an eighth of these were observed just once. About 0.02% of the sample lies in the top ten.

Overall study outcomes, separate from this receptor: A moderate but significant shortening of TCRB CDR3 length was observed in type 1 diabetes patients in all four CD4+ subsets. Sequencing cDNA rather than genomic DNA could over-represent highly expressing activated cells, although activation and CD3 levels did not differ between groups. The naive, central memory and regulatory TCRB repertoires appeared to resemble one another more closely among patients than among healthy donors. HLA sub-analyses involved small numbers of individuals, so any influence of HLA type on TCRB rearrangement remained unresolved. Shorter templates might have been favored by PCR, but patient and control samples were amplified and corrected together, so both groups would have been affected equally by any skew. At VDJ recombination sites, type 1 diabetes patients had fewer insertions and more deleted nucleotides, which implies abnormalities in thymic rearrangement.

Including cysteine and phenylalanine, the CDR3 has 12 amino acids. Only the CDR3 region is kept as DNA, spanning 36 bases read in frame from base 1. As encoded in the germline V gene, CDR1 is SQVTM while CDR2 is ANQGSEA. V and J lose 0 bases and 4 bases, and a span of 5 bases separates them. The TCR was taken from a man between 18 and 29 years old with type 1 diabetes. Sequencing was performed on naive CD4+ T cells from blood. The cell subset or site label for this specimen denotes: true naive CD4+ T cells. This chain is built from TRBV29-1 and TRBJ2-3, with the D gene not clear enough to name. The CDR3 protein is CSVEDPSDTQYF. The nucleotide sequence reads TGCAGCGTTGAAGATCCCTCAGATACGCAGTATTTT.